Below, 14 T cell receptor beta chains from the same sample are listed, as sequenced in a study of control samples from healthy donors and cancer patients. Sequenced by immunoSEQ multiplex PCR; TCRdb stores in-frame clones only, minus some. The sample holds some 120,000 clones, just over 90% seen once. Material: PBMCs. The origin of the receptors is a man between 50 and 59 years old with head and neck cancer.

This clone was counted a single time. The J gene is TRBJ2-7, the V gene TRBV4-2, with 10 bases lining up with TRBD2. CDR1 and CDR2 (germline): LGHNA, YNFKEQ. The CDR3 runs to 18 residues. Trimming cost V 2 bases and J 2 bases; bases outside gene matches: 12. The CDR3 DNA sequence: TGTGCCAGCAGCCAATTGAGCGGGGGGGCCTTCCCGACCTACGAGCAGTACTTC. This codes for CASSQLSGGAFPTYEQYF.

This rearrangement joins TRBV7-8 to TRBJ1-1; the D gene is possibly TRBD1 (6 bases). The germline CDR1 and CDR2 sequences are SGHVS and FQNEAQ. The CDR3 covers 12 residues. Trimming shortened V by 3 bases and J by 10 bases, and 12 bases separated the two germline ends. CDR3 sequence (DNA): TGTGCCAGCAGCTTTACACAGGGAAGAGCTTTCTTT. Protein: CASSFTQGRAFF.

The CDR3 spells CASRRVGSSYEQYF. CDR3 coding DNA: TGCGCCAGCCGACGCGTGGGCTCCTCCTACGAGCAGTACTTC. The J gene is TRBJ2-7, the V gene TRBV5-1; no firm D call. The CDR3 covers 14 residues. Germline V gene sequence: CDR1 SGHRS, CDR2 YFSETQ. V shed 7 bases and J shed 0 bases, with 14 bases lying between them.

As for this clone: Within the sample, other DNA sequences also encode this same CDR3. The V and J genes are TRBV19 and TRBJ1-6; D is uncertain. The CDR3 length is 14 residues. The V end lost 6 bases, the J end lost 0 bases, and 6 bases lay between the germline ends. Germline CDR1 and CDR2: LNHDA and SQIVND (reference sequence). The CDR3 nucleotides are TGTGCCAGTAGGCAGAGCTCCTATAATTCACCCCTCCACTTT. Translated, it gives CASRQSSYNSPLHF.

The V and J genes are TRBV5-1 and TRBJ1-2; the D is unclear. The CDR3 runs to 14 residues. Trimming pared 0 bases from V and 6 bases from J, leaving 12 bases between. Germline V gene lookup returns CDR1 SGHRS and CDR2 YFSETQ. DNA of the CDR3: TGCGCCAGCAGCTTGGAATCGGGTGTGCATGGCTACACCTTC. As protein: CASSLESGVHGYTF.

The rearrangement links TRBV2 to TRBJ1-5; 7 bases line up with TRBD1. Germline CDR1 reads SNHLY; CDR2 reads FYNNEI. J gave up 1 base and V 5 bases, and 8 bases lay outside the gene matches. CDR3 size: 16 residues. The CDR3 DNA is TGTGCCAGCAGTCTGACAGGGACTTTGAGCAATCAGCCCCAGCATTTT. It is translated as CASSLTGTLSNQPQHF.

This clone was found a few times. The CDR3 loop reads CATRQAAGGYTF. The CDR3 DNA sequence: TGTGCCACCCGACAGGCCGCGGGTGGCTACACCTTC. J is TRBJ1-2 and V is TRBV19; D may be TRBD1 (6 bases). V lost 10 bases and J lost 7, with 16 bases in between. Germline V gives CDR1 LNHDA, CDR2 SQIVND (reference sequence). There are 12 residues in the CDR3.

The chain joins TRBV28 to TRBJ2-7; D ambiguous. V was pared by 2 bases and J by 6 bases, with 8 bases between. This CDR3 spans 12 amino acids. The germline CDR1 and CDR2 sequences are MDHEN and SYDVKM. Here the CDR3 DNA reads TGTGCCAGCAGTTTACCTGGGCGCGAGCAGTACTTC. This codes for CASSLPGREQYF. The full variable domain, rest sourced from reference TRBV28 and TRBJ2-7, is DVKVTQSSRYLVKRTGEKVFLECVQDMDHENMFWYRQDPGLGLRLIYFSYDVKMKEKGDIPEGYSVSREKKERFSLILESASTNQTSMYLCASSLPGREQYFGPGTRLTVT.

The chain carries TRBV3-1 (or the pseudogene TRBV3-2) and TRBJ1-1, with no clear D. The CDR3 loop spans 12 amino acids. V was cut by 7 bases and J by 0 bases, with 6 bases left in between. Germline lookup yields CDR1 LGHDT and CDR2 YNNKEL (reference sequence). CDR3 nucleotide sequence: TGTGCCAGCACCGCAGTGAACACTGAAGCTTTCTTT. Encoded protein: CASTAVNTEAFF.

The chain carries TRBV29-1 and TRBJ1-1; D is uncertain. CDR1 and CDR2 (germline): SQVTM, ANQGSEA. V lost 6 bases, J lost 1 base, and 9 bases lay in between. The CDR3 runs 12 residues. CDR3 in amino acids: CSVARQNTEAFF. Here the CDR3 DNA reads TGCAGCGTAGCCCGACAGAACACTGAAGCTTTCTTT. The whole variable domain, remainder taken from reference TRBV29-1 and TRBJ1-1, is SAVISQKPSRDICQRGTSLTIQCQVDSQVTMMFWYRQQPGQSLTLIATANQGSEATYESGFVIDKFPISRPNLTFSTLTVSNMSPEDSSIYLCSVARQNTEAFFGQGTRLTVV.

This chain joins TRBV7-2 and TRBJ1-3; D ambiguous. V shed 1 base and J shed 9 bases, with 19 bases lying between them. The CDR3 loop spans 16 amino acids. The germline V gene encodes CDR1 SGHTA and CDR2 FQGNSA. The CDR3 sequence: CASSLGRRSLEGTIYF. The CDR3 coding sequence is TGTGCCAGCAGCTTAGGTCGCAGAAGTCTGGAAGGCACCATATATTTT.

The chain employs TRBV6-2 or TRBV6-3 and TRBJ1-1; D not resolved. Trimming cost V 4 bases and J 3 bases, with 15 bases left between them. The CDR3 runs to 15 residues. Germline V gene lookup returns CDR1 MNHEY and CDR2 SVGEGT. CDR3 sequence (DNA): TGTGCCAGCAGTTCGCCTCCGAGGAGATACACTGAAGCTTTCTTT. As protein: CASSSPPRRYTEAFF.

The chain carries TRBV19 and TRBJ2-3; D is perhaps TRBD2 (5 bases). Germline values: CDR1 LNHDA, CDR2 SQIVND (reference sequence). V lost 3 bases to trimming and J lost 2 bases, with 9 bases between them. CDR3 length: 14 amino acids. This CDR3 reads CASSMGGHTDTQYF. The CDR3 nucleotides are TGTGCCAGTAGTATGGGCGGGCACACAGATACGCAGTATTTT.

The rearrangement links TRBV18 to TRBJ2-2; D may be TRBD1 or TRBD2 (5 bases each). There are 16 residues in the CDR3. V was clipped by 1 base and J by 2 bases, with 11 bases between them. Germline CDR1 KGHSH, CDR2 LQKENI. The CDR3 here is CASSPRAGSNTGELFF. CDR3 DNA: TGTGCCAGCTCACCACGGGCAGGGAGCAACACCGGGGAGCTGTTTTTT.